The rows below give T cell receptor beta chains drawn from one sample of a study of shared clonotypes between healthy human individuals. Using immunoSEQ multiplex PCR, the repertoire was profiled, and TCRdb retains in-frame clones only, with some absent. The profile shows 2.3 million or so clones, approximately 95% of them singletons. Input material: naive CD4+ T cells from PBMCs. Every receptor here comes from a man aged 18 to 29 in good health. Some clones in this sample may be carry-over from other donors' samples. CDR3s include the opening cysteine and the closing phenylalanine or tryptophan. A D gene is named only where the DNA matches it firmly. Only some rows state a clone size, as once, few, many or a class for expanded clones.

clone size | J gene | V gene | D gene | CDR3 DNA | CDR3 protein
- | TRBJ1-2 | TRBV20-1 | - | TGCAGCCCCCCCTTTATCGAGGGTTACACCTTC | CSPPFIEGYTF
- | TRBJ2-5 | TRBV18 | TRBD1 | TGTGCCAGCTCACTTGGGACAGGCACCCAAGAGACCCAGTACTTC | CASSLGTGTQETQYF
- | TRBJ1-2 | TRBV5-6 | - | TGTGCCAGCAGCTTGGCCGGCAGAAACTATGGCTACACCTTC | CASSLAGRNYGYTF
- | TRBJ1-2 | TRBV5-1 | - | TGCGCCAGCAGCCAACCAACAGGGATAAACGATGGCTACACCTTC | CASSQPTGINDGYTF
- | TRBJ2-7 | TRBV5-4 | TRBD2 | TGTGCCAGCAGGGCCCAGCGGGAGTCTTACGAGCAGTACTTC | CASRAQRESYEQYF
- | TRBJ1-2 | TRBV28 | - | TGTGCCAGCACTCTTTCATCGGTCCATGGCTACACCTTC | CASTLSSVHGYTF
- | TRBJ2-1 | TRBV11-2 | - | TGTGCCAGCAGCTTAGATCCAGCGGGCTACAATGAGCAGTTCTTC | CASSLDPAGYNEQFF
- | TRBJ2-7 | TRBV7-2 | - | TGTGCCAGCAGCCCCACAGTCTCCTACGAGCAGTACTTC | CASSPTVSYEQYF
- | TRBJ1-1 | TRBV18 | - | TGTGCCAGCTCACCCGCGCCGGTCAGAGGTGCTGAAGCTTTCTTT | CASSPAPVRGAEAFF
- | TRBJ1-5 | TRBV2 | - | TGTGCCAGCACCGCGGACGGAATTAGCAATCAGCCCCAGCATTTT | CASTADGISNQPQHF
few | TRBJ1-1 | TRBV5-1 | - | TGCGCCAGCAGTCGGGACGGGATGAACACTGAAGCTTTCTTT | CASSRDGMNTEAFF
- | TRBJ2-7 | TRBV18 | - | TGTGCCAGCTCACCGGGAGGAGGGTACGAGCAGTACTTC | CASSPGGGYEQYF
- | TRBJ2-5 | TRBV5-6 | - | TGTGCCAGCACCCTAGTCCAGTACCAAGAGACCCAGTACTTC | CASTLVQYQETQYF
once | TRBJ2-7 | TRBV5-4 | TRBD2 | TGTGCCAGCAGCCGGGGGGGACTAGCGGGCATCGAGCAGTACTTC | CASSRGGLAGIEQYF
- | TRBJ2-1 | TRBV6-5 | TRBD2 | TGTGCCAGCAGTTTAGCGGGGGTCCTCTACAATGAGCAGTTCTTC | CASSLAGVLYNEQFF
- | TRBJ2-7 | TRBV5-5 | TRBD2 | TGTGCCAGCAGCCCCCGGGTTGGGGGAGGGCCCTACGAGCAGTACTTC | CASSPRVGGGPYEQYF
- | TRBJ1-1 | TRBV28 | TRBD1 | TGTGCCAGCGAGACAGGGGTCCCCAACACTGAAGCTTTCTTT | CASETGVPNTEAFF
- | TRBJ1-1 | TRBV19 | TRBD1 | TGTGCCAGTAGTATTTTTTCAGGGGGCGGATTGAACACTGAAGCTTTCTTT | CASSIFSGGGLNTEAFF
- | TRBJ1-2 | TRBV7-2 | TRBD1 | TGTGCCAGCAGTAAAGGGACAGTCACTAACTATGGCTACACCTTC | CASSKGTVTNYGYTF
- | TRBJ2-5 | TRBV7-2 | TRBD1 | TGTGCCAGCAGCTTACAGGGGGCGGGAGAGACCCAGTACTTC | CASSLQGAGETQYF
- | TRBJ2-1 | TRBV18 | TRBD2 | TGTGCCAGCTCAACACTAGCGTACAATGAGCAGTTCTTC | CASSTLAYNEQFF
- | TRBJ2-2 | TRBV2 | TRBD2 | TGTGCCAGCAGTGAAATGGGAGCGGGAGGATCCGGGGAGCTGTTTTTT | CASSEMGAGGSGELFF
- | TRBJ2-3 | TRBV7-8 | TRBD1 | TGTGCCAGCTCCCCCCGGGACAGGGGGGCAGATACGCAGTATTTT | CASSPRDRGADTQYF
- | TRBJ1-2 | TRBV6-1 | TRBD1 | TGTGCCAGCGTTAGAAACAGGGGGCTGAGCTATGGCTACACCTTC | CASVRNRGLSYGYTF
- | TRBJ2-3 | TRBV5-1 | - | TGCGCCAGCAGCCTCCGCGGGCACAAATCCACAGATACGCAGTATTTT | CASSLRGHKSTDTQYF
- | TRBJ2-1 | TRBV25-1 | - | TGTGCCGCCGCGTACGGGAGTTTTAGTGAGCAGTTCTTC | CAAAYGSFSEQFF
- | TRBJ2-2 | TRBV5-1 | TRBD1 | TGCGCCAGCAGCCGTAGGACAGGGACCGGGGAGCTGTTTTTT | CASSRRTGTGELFF
- | TRBJ1-1 | TRBV7-2 | - | TGTGCCAGCAGCTTATTGTGGCAGGGGAGCACTGAAGCTTTCTTT | CASSLLWQGSTEAFF
- | TRBJ1-1 | TRBV5-6 | - | TGTGCCAGCAGCTTGTTCTCGGGACGGATGAACACTGAAGCTTTCTTT | CASSLFSGRMNTEAFF
- | TRBJ2-5 | TRBV7-2 | TRBD1 | TGTGCCAGCAGGGCCGGACAGGGAAGGGGAGAGACCCAGTACTTC | CASRAGQGRGETQYF
- | TRBJ2-7 | TRBV28 | - | TGTGCCAGCAGTTTATTTTTCTACGAGCAGTACTTC | CASSLFFYEQYF
- | TRBJ2-7 | TRBV4-1 | - | TGCGCCAGCAGTCAGACGGTCGGAACTTACGGGCAGTACTTC | CASSQTVGTYGQYF
- | TRBJ2-2 | TRBV7-3 | TRBD2 | TGTGCCAGCAGCTCACTAGCGGGGAAAGCGGTGGGAACCGGGGAGCTGTTTTTT | CASSSLAGKAVGTGELFF
- | TRBJ2-2 | TRBV5-1 | - | TGCGCCAGCAGCTCGAAACCCCCGGACAGGGAATTCGGGAGGGCCGGGGAGCTGTTTTTT | CASSSKPPDREFGRAGELFF
few | TRBJ2-1 | TRBV10-3 | TRBD2 | TGTGCCATCAGTGAAACCCTAGCGGGAGGAGGCAATGAGCAGTTCTTC | CAISETLAGGGNEQFF
- | TRBJ1-2 | TRBV30 | TRBD1 | TGTGCCTGGAGTGTATGGCAGGGGGCTTCGGGCGGCTACACCTTC | CAWSVWQGASGGYTF
- | TRBJ1-1 | TRBV2 | - | TGTGCCAGCAGCTCCCAGGGGCTGAACACTGAAGCTTTCTTT | CASSSQGLNTEAFF
- | TRBJ1-5 | TRBV7-9 | TRBD1 | TGTGCCAGCAGCTTGGGACAGGGGGGTCAGCCCCAGCATTTT | CASSLGQGGQPQHF
few | TRBJ2-6 | TRBV6-1 | - | TGTGCCAGCAGTGGAGATCGAGGGCGTCACGGGGCCAACGTCCTGACTTTC | CASSGDRGRHGANVLTF
once | TRBJ1-2 | TRBV7-8 | TRBD1 | TGTGCCAGCAGCCCAGGGGGACAGAACTATGGCTACACCTTC | CASSPGGQNYGYTF
- | TRBJ1-2 | TRBV19 | - | TGTGCCAGTAGGGATGCCGGGACGGATTATGGCTACACCTTC | CASRDAGTDYGYTF
- | TRBJ2-7 | TRBV28 | TRBD1 | TGTGCCAGCAGTAGGAGGGGACAGGGCCCGAAGGAGCAGTACTTC | CASSRRGQGPKEQYF
- | TRBJ2-7 | TRBV5-4 | - | TGTGCCAGCAGCTTTACCGGGGCCGATTACGAGCAGTACTTC | CASSFTGADYEQYF
- | TRBJ2-1 | TRBV7-8 | - | TGTGCCAGCAGCTTAATACAGGGACATGAGCAGTTCTTC | CASSLIQGHEQFF
- | TRBJ2-5 | TRBV2 | TRBD2 | TGTGCCGGGGGGGGACCTGAGACCCAGTACTTC | CAGGGPETQYF
- | TRBJ1-4 | TRBV7-8 | - | TGTGCCAGCAGCCCAGGAAGGGAAAAACTGTTTTTT | CASSPGREKLFF
- | TRBJ2-2 | TRBV5-1 | - | TGCGCCAGCAGCTTGGTGGCAGGGGGGGCCGGGGAGCTGTTTTTT | CASSLVAGGAGELFF
- | TRBJ2-4 | TRBV7-9 | - | TGTGCCAGCAGCCCGATACTGACAGCGACCATAGCCAAAAACATTCAGTACTTC | CASSPILTATIAKNIQYF
once | TRBJ2-6 | TRBV11-1 | - | TGTGCCAGCAGCCAGACTAGCTCTGGGGCCAACGTCCTGACTTTC | CASSQTSSGANVLTF
- | TRBJ2-2 | TRBV4-1 | - | TGCGCCAGCAGCCAAGATGAGTGGACCTTCGGGGAGCTGTTTTTT | CASSQDEWTFGELFF
- | TRBJ1-5 | TRBV2 | - | TGTGCCAGCAGTGAAGGGGGAGATCAGCCCCAGCATTTT | CASSEGGDQPQHF
- | TRBJ1-2 | TRBV28 | TRBD1 | TGTGCCAGCAGGAAAGACAGGGTCTATGGCTACACCTTC | CASRKDRVYGYTF
- | TRBJ1-5 | TRBV5-1 | - | TGCGCCAGCAGCCAATTAGACCCAACCTATCAGCCCCAGCATTTT | CASSQLDPTYQPQHF
- | TRBJ1-1 | TRBV27 | - | TGTGCCAGCAGCACCCGGTCGGGGGGGCGCACTGAAGCTTTCTTT | CASSTRSGGRTEAFF
once | TRBJ2-3 | TRBV7-2 | - | TGTGCCAGCAGCCCTGGACATACGCAGTATTTT | CASSPGHTQYF
- | TRBJ1-2 | TRBV28 | - | TGTGCCAGCAGTTCAGCGGAGAGGTACTATGGCTACACCTTC | CASSSAERYYGYTF
- | TRBJ2-1 | TRBV15 | TRBD2 | TGTGCCACCAGCAGAGATGGTCGACTAGCGGCTTACAATGAGCAGTTCTTC | CATSRDGRLAAYNEQFF
once | TRBJ1-6 | TRBV6-5 | - | TGTGCCAGCAGTTCTCGGACAGTCGAAGGATCACCCCTCCACTTT | CASSSRTVEGSPLHF
- | TRBJ1-4 | TRBV4-2 | - | TGTGCCAGCAGCCAAGATCCCAGGGGAGGGAATGAAAAACTGTTTTTT | CASSQDPRGGNEKLFF
- | TRBJ2-1 | TRBV18 | - | TGTGCCAGCTCACCGGTTGGGCGGACACCCTACAATGAGCAGTTCTTC | CASSPVGRTPYNEQFF